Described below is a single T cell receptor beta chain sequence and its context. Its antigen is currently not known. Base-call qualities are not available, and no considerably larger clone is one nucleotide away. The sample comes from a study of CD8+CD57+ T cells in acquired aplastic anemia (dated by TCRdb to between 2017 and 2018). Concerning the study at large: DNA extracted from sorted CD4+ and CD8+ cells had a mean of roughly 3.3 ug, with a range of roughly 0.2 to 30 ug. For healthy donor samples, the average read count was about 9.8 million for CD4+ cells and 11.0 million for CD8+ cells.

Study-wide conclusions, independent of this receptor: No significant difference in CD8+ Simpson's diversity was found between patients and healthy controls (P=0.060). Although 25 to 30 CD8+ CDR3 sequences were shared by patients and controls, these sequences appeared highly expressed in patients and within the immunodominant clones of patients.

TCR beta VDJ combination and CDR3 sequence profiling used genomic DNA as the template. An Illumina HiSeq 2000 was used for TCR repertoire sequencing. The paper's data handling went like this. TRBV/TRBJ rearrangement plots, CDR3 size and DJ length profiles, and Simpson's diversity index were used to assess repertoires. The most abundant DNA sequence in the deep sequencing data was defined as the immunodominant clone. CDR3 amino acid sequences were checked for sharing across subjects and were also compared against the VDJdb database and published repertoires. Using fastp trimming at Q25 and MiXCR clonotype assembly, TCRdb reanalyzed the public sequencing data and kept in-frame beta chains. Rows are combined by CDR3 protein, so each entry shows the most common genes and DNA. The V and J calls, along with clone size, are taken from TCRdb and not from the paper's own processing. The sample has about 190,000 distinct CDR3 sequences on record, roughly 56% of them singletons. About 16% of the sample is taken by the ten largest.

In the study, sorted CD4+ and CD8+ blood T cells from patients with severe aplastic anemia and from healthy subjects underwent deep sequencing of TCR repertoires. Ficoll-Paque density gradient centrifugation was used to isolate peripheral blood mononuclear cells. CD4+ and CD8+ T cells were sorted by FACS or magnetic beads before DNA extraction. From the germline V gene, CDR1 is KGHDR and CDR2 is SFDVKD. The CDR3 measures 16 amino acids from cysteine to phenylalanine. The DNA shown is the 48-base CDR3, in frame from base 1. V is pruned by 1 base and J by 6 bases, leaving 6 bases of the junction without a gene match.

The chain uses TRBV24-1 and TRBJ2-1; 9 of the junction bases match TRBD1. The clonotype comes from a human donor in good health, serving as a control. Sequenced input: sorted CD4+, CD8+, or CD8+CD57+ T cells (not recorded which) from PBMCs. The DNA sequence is TGTGCCACCAGTGATTTCCGATCGACAGGGGGCAATGAGCAGTTCTTC. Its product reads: CATSDFRSTGGNEQFF.